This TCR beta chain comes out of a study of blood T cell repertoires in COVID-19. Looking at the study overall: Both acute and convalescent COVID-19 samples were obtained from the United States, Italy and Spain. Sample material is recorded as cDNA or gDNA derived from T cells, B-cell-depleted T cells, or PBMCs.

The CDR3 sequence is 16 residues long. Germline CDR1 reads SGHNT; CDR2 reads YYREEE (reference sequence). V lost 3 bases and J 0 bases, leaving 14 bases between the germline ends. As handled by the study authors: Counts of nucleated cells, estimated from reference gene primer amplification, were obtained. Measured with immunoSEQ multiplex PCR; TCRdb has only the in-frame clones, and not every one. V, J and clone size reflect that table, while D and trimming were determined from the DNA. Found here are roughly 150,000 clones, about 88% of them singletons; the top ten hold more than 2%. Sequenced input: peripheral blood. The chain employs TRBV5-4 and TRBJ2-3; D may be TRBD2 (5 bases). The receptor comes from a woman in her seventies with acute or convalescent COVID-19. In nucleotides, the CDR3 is TGTGCCAGCAGCTGGGAGTTAACCCTTAGCACAGATACGCAGTATTTT. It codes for CASSWELTLSTDTQYF.